The clone carrying this TCR beta chain was seen only a few times. A junction boundary mismatches the germline segment, possibly from a read error. In the authors' workflow: Estimation of nucleated cell counts was performed using reference gene primer amplification. Method: immunoSEQ multiplex PCR; TCRdb's copy keeps in-frame clones and lacks some. V and J calls and clone size come straight from that table; D and trimming were deduced from the DNA. Seen here are a few hundred thousand clones, roughly 80% observed once, and the top ten hold 8% to 13%. This sample is drawn from a study of blood T cell repertoires in COVID-19. As for the study in general: From the United States, Italy and Spain came samples of acute and convalescent COVID-19. Sources were T cells, B-cell-depleted T cells, or PBMCs; the material itself was cDNA or gDNA.

The CDR3 is made up of 15 amino acids. Germline V CDR1 and CDR2: MNHNS, SASEGT. The chain links TRBV6-1 to TRBJ1-5; D gene uncertain. The sequencing sample was made of peripheral blood. The TCR comes from an elderly woman with acute or convalescent COVID-19. The CDR3 bases are TGTGCCAGCAGTGAACGTACAGCCAATGGGCCCGATTCGGATTTT. Amino acid sequence: CASSERTANGPDSDF.